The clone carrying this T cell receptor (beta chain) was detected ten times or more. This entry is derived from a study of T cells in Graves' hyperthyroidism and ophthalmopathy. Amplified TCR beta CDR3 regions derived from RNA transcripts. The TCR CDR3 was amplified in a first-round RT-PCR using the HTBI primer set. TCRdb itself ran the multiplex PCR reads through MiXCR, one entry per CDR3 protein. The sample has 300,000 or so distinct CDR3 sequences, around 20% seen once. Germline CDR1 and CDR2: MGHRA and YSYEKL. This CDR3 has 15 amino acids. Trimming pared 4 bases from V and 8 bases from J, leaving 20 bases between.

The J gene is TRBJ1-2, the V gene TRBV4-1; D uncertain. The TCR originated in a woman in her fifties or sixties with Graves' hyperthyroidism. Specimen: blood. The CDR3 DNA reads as TGCGCCAGCAGCCCCTCCTTCGCTCCGGAGAAGGGCTACACCTTC. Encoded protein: CASSPSFAPEKGYTF.